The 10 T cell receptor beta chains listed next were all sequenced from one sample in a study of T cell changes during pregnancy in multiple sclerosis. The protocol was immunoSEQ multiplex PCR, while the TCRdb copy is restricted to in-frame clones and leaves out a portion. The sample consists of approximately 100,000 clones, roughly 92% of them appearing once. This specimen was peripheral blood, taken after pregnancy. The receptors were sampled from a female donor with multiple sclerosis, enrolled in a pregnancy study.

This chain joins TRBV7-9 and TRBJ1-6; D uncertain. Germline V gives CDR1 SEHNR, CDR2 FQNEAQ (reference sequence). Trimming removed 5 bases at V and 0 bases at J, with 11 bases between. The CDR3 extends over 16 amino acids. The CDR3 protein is CASSRLVSSYNSPLHF. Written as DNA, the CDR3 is TGTGCCAGCAGCCGTTTAGTGAGCTCCTATAATTCACCCCTCCACTTT. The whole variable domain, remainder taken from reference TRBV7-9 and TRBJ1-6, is DTGVSQNPRHKITKRGQNVTFRCDPISEHNRLYWYRQTLGQGPEFLTYFQNEAQLEKSRLLSDRFSAERPKGSFSTLEIQRTEQGDSAMYLCASSRLVSSYNSPLHFGNGTRLTVT.

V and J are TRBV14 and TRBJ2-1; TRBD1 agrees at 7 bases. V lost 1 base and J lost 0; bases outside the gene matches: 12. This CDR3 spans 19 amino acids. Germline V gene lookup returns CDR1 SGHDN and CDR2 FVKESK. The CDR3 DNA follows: TGTGCCAGCAGCCAAGGACAGGGTCGGATGTCGAGCTCCTACAATGAGCAGTTCTTC. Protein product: CASSQGQGRMSSSYNEQFF.

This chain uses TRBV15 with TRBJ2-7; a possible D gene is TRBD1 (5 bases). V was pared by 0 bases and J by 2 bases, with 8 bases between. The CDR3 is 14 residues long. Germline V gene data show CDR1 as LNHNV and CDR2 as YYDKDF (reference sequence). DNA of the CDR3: TGTGCCACCAGCAGAGATATGACAGCCTACGAGCAGTACTTC. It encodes CATSRDMTAYEQYF.

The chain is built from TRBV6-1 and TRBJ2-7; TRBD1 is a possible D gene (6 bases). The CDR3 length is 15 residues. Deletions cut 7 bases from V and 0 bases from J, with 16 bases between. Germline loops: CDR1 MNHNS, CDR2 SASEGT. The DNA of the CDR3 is TGTGCCAGCACCCCTCGAGGGGACACCTCCTACGAGCAGTACTTC. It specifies CASTPRGDTSYEQYF.

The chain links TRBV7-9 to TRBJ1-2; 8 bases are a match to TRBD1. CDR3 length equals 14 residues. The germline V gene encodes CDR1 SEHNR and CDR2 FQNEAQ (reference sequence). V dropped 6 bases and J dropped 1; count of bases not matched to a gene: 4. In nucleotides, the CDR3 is TGTGCCAGCAGTCGGGGACAGGATAACTATGGCTACACCTTC. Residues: CASSRGQDNYGYTF.

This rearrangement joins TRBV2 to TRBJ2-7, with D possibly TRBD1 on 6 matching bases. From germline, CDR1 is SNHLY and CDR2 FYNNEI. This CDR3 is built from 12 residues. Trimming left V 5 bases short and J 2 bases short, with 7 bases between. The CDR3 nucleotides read TGTGCCAGCAGTCGGACAGCCTACGAGCAGTACTTC. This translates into CASSRTAYEQYF.

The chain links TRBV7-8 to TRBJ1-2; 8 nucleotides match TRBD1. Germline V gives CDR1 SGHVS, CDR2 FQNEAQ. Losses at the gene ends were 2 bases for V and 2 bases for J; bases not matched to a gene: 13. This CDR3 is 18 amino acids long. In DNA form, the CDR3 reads TGTGCCAGCAGCTTATTGGCCGGGGCAGGGGGCACAAACTATGGCTACACCTTC. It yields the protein CASSLLAGAGGTNYGYTF. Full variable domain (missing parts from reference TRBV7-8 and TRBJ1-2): GAGVSQSPRYKVAKRGQDVALRCDPISGHVSLFWYQQALGQGPEFLTYFQNEAQLDKSGLPSDRFFAERPEGSVSTLKIQRTQQEDSAVYLCASSLLAGAGGTNYGYTFGSGTRLTVV.

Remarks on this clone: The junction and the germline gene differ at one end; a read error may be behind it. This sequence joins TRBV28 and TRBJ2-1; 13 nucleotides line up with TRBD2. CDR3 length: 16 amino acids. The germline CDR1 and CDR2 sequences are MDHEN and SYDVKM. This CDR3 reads CASSHSPGLAGRTWIF. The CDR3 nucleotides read TGTGCCAGCAGCCATTCCCCGGGACTAGCGGGAAGGACTTGGATCTTC.

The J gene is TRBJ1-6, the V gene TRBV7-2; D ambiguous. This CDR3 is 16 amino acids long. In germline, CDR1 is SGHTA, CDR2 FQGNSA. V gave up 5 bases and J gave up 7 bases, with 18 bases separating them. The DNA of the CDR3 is TGTGCCAGCAGCCCCCGGTTTTCGGGGAGCAATTCACCCCTCCACTTT. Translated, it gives CASSPRFSGSNSPLHF.

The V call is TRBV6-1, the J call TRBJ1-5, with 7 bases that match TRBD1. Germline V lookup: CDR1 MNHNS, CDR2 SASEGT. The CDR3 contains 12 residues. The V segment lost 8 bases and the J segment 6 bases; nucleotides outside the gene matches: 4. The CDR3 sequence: CASVTGLQPQHF. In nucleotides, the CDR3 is TGTGCCAGCGTGACAGGGCTTCAGCCCCAGCATTTT.